These T cell receptor beta chains were read from a single sample in a study of cytomegalovirus exposure and HLA in healthy donors. Sequenced by immunoSEQ multiplex PCR; TCRdb stores in-frame clones only, minus some. Among about 100,000 clones, 75% were seen once, and the ten largest hold approximately 4.8%. Material for sequencing was PBMCs. These receptors were taken from a woman aged 18-29 years in good health and CMV-seropositive. The CDR3 runs from the conserved cysteine through the conserved F or W. The order of the fields is clone size, J gene, V gene, D gene, CDR3 protein, CDR3 DNA. The D gene is left open where the match is weak. Size values are once, few and many counts, or a class for expanded clones, and some rows have none.

>once|TRBJ2-7|TRBV7-2|-
CASSWDTTSSEQYF
TGTGCCAGCAGCTGGGATACTACTAGCAGCGAGCAGTACTTC
>-|TRBJ1-6|TRBV30|-
CAWREEGGVSPLHF
TGTGCCTGGAGGGAGGAGGGAGGTGTTTCACCCCTCCACTTT
>few|TRBJ2-3|TRBV29-1|-
CSVSPLAASTDTQYF
TGCAGCGTTAGCCCCCTAGCAGCTAGCACAGATACGCAGTATTTT
>few|TRBJ1-5|TRBV27|-
CASSRGDYSNQPQHF
TGTGCCAGCAGTCGGGGAGATTATAGCAATCAGCCCCAGCATTTT
>-|TRBJ1-2|TRBV5-4|-
CASSLDGGPTNYGYTF
TGTGCCAGCAGCTTGGACGGCGGCCCTACTAACTATGGCTACACCTTC
>-|TRBJ2-7|TRBV6-5|-
CASRKTRTLSYEQYF
TGTGCCAGCAGGAAAACTAGAACGCTATCCTACGAGCAGTACTTC
>few|TRBJ2-1|TRBV5-1|-
CASSLGDSTYNEQFF
TGCGCCAGCAGCCTGGGGGACTCCACCTACAATGAGCAGTTCTTC
>few|TRBJ1-1|TRBV15|-
CATSSLEYLNTEAFF
TGTGCCACCAGCAGTCTAGAGTACCTGAACACTGAAGCTTTCTTT
>-|TRBJ2-7|TRBV11-2|-
CASSLPGLPYEQYF
TGTGCCAGCAGCTTACCGGGACTTCCCTACGAGCAGTACTTC
>-|TRBJ2-5|TRBV5-4|-
CASSPLDAGTQYF
TGTGCCAGCAGCCCGTTGGACGCGGGAACCCAGTACTTC
>-|TRBJ2-1|TRBV6-4|TRBD2
CASSDSTSGYNEQFF
TGTGCCAGCAGTGACTCGACTAGCGGGTACAATGAGCAGTTCTTC
>-|TRBJ2-7|TRBV6-1|-
CATSGSPPPYEQYF
TGTGCCACCTCGGGGAGCCCACCTCCCTACGAGCAGTACTTC
>-|TRBJ2-7|TRBV9|-
CASSVGIASYEQYF
TGTGCCAGCAGCGTAGGTATAGCCTCCTACGAGCAGTACTTC
>-|TRBJ2-5|TRBV5-6|TRBD2
CASSIPREAETQYF
TGTGCCAGCAGCATTCCACGGGAGGCAGAGACCCAGTACTTC
>-|TRBJ1-5|TRBV27|-
CASATSGGMGNQPQHF
TGTGCCAGCGCCACGTCGGGGGGAATGGGCAATCAGCCCCAGCATTTT
>-|TRBJ1-2|TRBV7-2|-
CASSSGQLSYGYTF
TGTGCCAGCTCCTCGGGTCAGCTCTCTTATGGCTACACCTTC
>-|TRBJ2-7|TRBV5-1|-
CASSLRTAGYEQYF
TGCGCCAGCAGCTTAAGGACAGCGGGGTACGAGCAGTACTTC
>-|TRBJ2-6|TRBV9|-
CASSPPGNSGANVLTF
TGTGCCAGCAGCCCACCAGGGAACTCTGGGGCCAACGTCCTGACTTTC
>-|TRBJ1-4|TRBV28|-
CASTPSRLGPTNEKLFF
TGTGCCAGCACCCCTTCGCGGTTGGGTCCCACTAATGAAAAACTGTTTTTT
>-|TRBJ2-3|TRBV13|TRBD2
CASSLGLAGETDTQYF
TGTGCCAGCAGCTTAGGACTAGCGGGAGAAACAGATACGCAGTATTTT
>-|TRBJ1-5|TRBV29-1|TRBD1
CSVGQGDQPQHF
TGCAGCGTGGGACAGGGTGACCAGCCCCAGCATTTT
>-|TRBJ2-7|TRBV11-2|TRBD2
CASTGGGTSGRASYEQYF
TGTGCCAGCACCGGAGGGGGGACTAGCGGGAGGGCCTCCTACGAGCAGTACTTC
>-|TRBJ1-1|TRBV7-2|TRBD1
CASSLDTGGENTEAFF
TGTGCCAGCAGCTTAGATACAGGGGGGGAAAACACTGAAGCTTTCTTT
>-|TRBJ2-7|TRBV7-8|TRBD2
CASSLARLAGDFTEQYF
TGTGCCAGCAGCTTAGCGCGTCTAGCGGGAGACTTTACCGAGCAGTACTTC
>-|TRBJ1-2|TRBV28|TRBD1
CASSLTGTGIYGYTF
TGTGCCAGCAGTTTAACCGGGACAGGTATCTATGGCTACACCTTC
>-|TRBJ2-5|TRBV5-1|TRBD2
CASSWTGGLAEETQYF
TGCGCCAGCAGCTGGACCGGGGGACTAGCGGAAGAGACCCAGTACTTC
>-|TRBJ2-7|TRBV7-2|-
CASSLGGGGSYEQYF
TGTGCCAGCAGCCTAGGGGGCGGGGGGTCCTACGAGCAGTACTTC
>-|TRBJ2-5|TRBV9|-
CASSVAPGGEGTQYF
TGTGCCAGCAGCGTAGCCCCAGGCGGGGAAGGGACCCAGTACTTC
>few|TRBJ2-1|TRBV7-9|TRBD2
CASSSKPPGLAGNEQFF
TGTGCCAGCAGCTCCAAACCTCCGGGACTAGCGGGCAATGAGCAGTTCTTC
>-|TRBJ2-7|TRBV28|TRBD2
CASSSPGGSYEQYF
TGTGCCAGCAGTTCCCCCGGGGGGTCGTACGAGCAGTACTTC
>few|TRBJ2-2|TRBV7-3|-
CASSVQGGTGELFF
TGTGCCAGCAGCGTGCAGGGGGGCACCGGGGAGCTGTTTTTT
>-|TRBJ2-2|TRBV6-6|TRBD2
CASSLTSHGELFF
TGTGCCAGCAGTTTGACTAGCCACGGGGAGCTGTTTTTT
>-|TRBJ2-3|TRBV27|-
CASRVPGRDTQYF
TGTGCCAGCAGGGTCCCGGGAAGAGATACGCAGTATTTT
>few|TRBJ2-7|TRBV4-2|-
CASSQEGGRGGYEQYF
TGTGCCAGCAGCCAAGAGGGTGGGAGGGGGGGCTACGAGCAGTACTTC
>-|TRBJ2-6|TRBV18|-
CASSPGGILSSGANVLTF
TGTGCCAGCTCACCGGGCGGGATCCTGAGCTCTGGGGCCAACGTCCTGACTTTC